The 8 T cell receptor beta chains listed next were all sequenced from one sample in a study of blood T cell repertoires in COVID-19. The protocol was immunoSEQ multiplex PCR, while the TCRdb copy is restricted to in-frame clones and leaves out a portion. The data contain about 350,000 clones, around nine tenths of them seen just once; the ten biggest clones take up under 5%. Sequenced material: peripheral blood. These receptors were obtained from a woman between 55 and 75 years old with COVID-19, enrolled during active disease.

This rearrangement joins TRBV9 to TRBJ1-1; D gene unclear. The germline CDR1 and CDR2 sequences are SGDLS and YYNGEE. V was pared by 4 bases and J by 1 base, with 8 bases between. This CDR3 contains 13 residues. The CDR3 coding sequence is TGTGCCAGCAGCCTGAGCCAGAACACTGAAGCTTTCTTT. It translates to CASSLSQNTEAFF.

On this clone: This sample also contains other DNA sequences that code for the same CDR3. The chain couples TRBV5-5 to TRBJ1-1; D may be TRBD1 (5 bases). There are 14 residues in the CDR3. Trimming removed 0 bases from V and 2 bases from J, with 8 bases in between. Looked up from germline, CDR1 is SGHKS and CDR2 is YYEKEE (reference sequence). The CDR3 here is CASSLGQPNTEAFF. The CDR3 DNA follows: TGTGCCAGCAGCTTGGGACAGCCAAACACTGAAGCTTTCTTT.

On this clone: This sample also contains other DNA sequences that code for the same CDR3. This chain links TRBV27 with TRBJ1-2; D might be TRBD1 (6 bases). CDR1 and CDR2 from the germline V gene are MNHEY and SMNVEV (reference sequence). V was cut by 2 bases and J by 2 bases, with 6 bases left in between. The CDR3 length is 13 residues. CDR3 coding DNA: TGTGCCAGCAGTTTACAGGGGAACTATGGCTACACCTTC. This gives the protein CASSLQGNYGYTF.

The chain links TRBV29-1 to TRBJ1-2; D might be TRBD1 (5 bases). CDR1 is SQVTM and CDR2 is ANQGSEA in the germline V gene. Trimming cost V 7 bases and J 8 bases, with 17 bases left between them. The CDR3 has 12 amino acids. CDR3 DNA: TGCAGCGGGAGCAGGGAAGCAGGGGGCTACACCTTC. It yields the protein CSGSREAGGYTF.

This clone was detected a few times. The V and J genes are TRBV27 and TRBJ2-7, with TRBD1 matching 7 bases. CDR1 is MNHEY, CDR2 SMNVEV, per germline (reference sequence). CDR3 length equals 13 residues. With V trimmed by 2 bases and J by 9 bases, 7 bases remained unmatched. The CDR3 DNA is TGTGCCAGCAGTTTAGGGGACAGTGGATGGCAGTACTTC. It translates to CASSLGDSGWQYF.

The chain employs TRBV7-9 and TRBJ1-2; TRBD1 matches 7 bases. The germline V gene encodes CDR1 SEHNR and CDR2 FQNEAQ (reference sequence). The length of the CDR3 is 18 residues. Unmatched junction bases numbered 15, after V lost 0 bases and J lost 5 bases. The CDR3: CASSLAGQIAGLKYGYTF. CDR3 nucleotides: TGTGCCAGCAGCTTAGCGGGACAGATAGCCGGTCTTAAGTATGGCTACACCTTC.

V and J are TRBV3-1 (or the pseudogene TRBV3-2) and TRBJ1-6, with TRBD1 identical over 7 bases. This CDR3 has 16 amino acids. Germline values: CDR1 LGHDT, CDR2 YNNKEL (reference sequence). V lost 4 bases and J lost 1; bases outside the gene matches: 4. The CDR3: CASSLRTGSYNSPLHF. The CDR3 bases are TGTGCCAGCAGCCTTAGGACAGGATCCTATAATTCACCCCTCCACTTT.

In nucleotides, the CDR3 is TGTGCCACCAGCAGAGGAGACACGAACACTGAAGCTTTCTTT. Amino acid sequence: CATSRGDTNTEAFF. This chain connects TRBV15 to TRBJ1-1, with D unclear. CDR3 size: 14 residues. With 1 base removed from V and 1 base from J, the gap between germline ends came to 7 bases. In germline, CDR1 is LNHNV, CDR2 YYDKDF (reference sequence). Using reference TRBV15 and TRBJ1-1 for the parts outside the CDR3, the full variable domain is DAMVIQNPRYQVTQFGKPVTLSCSQTLNHNVMYWYQQKSSQAPKLLFHYYDKDFNNEADTPDNFQSRRPNTSFCFLDIRSPGLGDTAMYLCATSRGDTNTEAFFGQGTRLTVV.